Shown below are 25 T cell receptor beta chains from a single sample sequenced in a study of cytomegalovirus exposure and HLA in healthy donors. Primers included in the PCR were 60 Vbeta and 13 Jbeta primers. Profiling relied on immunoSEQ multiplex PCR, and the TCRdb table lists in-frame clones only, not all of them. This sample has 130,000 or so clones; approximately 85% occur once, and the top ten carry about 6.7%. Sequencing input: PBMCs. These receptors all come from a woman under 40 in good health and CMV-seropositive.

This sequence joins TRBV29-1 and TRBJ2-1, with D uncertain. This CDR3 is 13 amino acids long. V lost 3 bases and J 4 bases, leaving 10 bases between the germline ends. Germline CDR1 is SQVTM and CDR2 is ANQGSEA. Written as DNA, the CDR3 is TGCAGCGTTGACGGTGGGCCTTACAATGAGCAGTTCTTC. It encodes CSVDGGPYNEQFF.

The CDR3 loop is CASRFAGQVPGNTIYF. DNA of the CDR3: TGTGCCAGCAGGTTTGCGGGACAGGTCCCTGGAAACACCATATATTTT. This chain joins TRBV28 and TRBJ1-3; 8 positions match TRBD1. The CDR3 contains 16 residues. Germline V gene sequence: CDR1 MDHEN, CDR2 SYDVKM. V shed 6 bases and J 2 bases; nucleotides not matched to a gene: 9.

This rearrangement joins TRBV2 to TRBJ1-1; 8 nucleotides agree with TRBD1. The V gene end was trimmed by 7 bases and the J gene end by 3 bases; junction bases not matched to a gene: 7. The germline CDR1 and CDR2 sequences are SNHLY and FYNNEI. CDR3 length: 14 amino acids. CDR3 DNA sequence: TGTGCCAGCACCTTAGAACAGGGGGACACTGAAGCTTTCTTT. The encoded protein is CASTLEQGDTEAFF.

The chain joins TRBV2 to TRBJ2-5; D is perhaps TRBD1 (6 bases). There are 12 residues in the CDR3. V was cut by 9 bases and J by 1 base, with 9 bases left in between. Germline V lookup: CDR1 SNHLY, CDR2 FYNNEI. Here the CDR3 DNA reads TGTGCCAGAGGACAGCCCCAAGAGACCCAGTACTTC. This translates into CARGQPQETQYF.

The CDR3 here is CASRDSPREPQHF. CDR3 nucleotides: TGTGCCAGCAGGGACTCCCCCAGAGAGCCCCAGCATTTT. The chain combines TRBV6-5 with TRBJ1-5, with D hard to call. The germline gives CDR1 MNHEY, CDR2 SVGAGI. The length of the CDR3 is 13 residues. Deletions cut 6 bases from V and 8 bases from J, with 14 bases between.

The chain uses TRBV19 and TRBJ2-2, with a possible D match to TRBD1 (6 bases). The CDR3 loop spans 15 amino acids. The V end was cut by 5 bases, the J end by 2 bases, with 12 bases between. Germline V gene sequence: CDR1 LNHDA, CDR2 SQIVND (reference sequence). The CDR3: CASSSDRLNTGELFF. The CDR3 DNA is TGTGCCAGTAGTTCCGACAGGCTCAACACCGGGGAGCTGTTTTTT.

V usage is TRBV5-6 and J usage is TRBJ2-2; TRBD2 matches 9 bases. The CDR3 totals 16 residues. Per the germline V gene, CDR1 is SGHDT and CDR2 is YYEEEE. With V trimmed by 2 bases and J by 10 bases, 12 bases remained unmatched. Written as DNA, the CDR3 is TGTGCCAGCAGCTTTGGTAGCGGGGGACTATTCCAGGAGCTGTTTTTT. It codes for CASSFGSGGLFQELFF. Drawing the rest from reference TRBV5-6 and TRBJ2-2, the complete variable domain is DAGVTQSPTHLIKTRGQQVTLRCSPKSGHDTVSWYQQALGQGPQFIFQYYEEEERQRGNFPDRFSGHQFPNYSSELNVNALLLGDSALYLCASSFGSGGLFQELFFGEGSRLTVL.

CDR3 region: CASSLTGGRRVAPGELFF. The CDR3 region has the DNA TGTGCCAGCAGCTTAACTGGGGGGAGAAGAGTTGCGCCCGGGGAGCTGTTTTTT. The V gene is TRBV7-3, the J gene TRBJ2-2, with a weak D call TRBD2 (6 bases). V gave up 0 bases and J gave up 6 bases, with 20 bases separating them. Germline loops: CDR1 SGHTA, CDR2 FQGTGA. The CDR3 runs 18 residues. The full variable domain, in which reference TRBV7-3 and TRBJ2-2 provide the parts outside the CDR3, is GAGVSQTPSNKVTEKGKYVELRCDPISGHTALYWYRQSLGQGPEFLIYFQGTGAADDSGLPNDRFFAVRPEGSVSTLKIQRTERGDSAVYLCASSLTGGRRVAPGELFFGEGSRLTVL.

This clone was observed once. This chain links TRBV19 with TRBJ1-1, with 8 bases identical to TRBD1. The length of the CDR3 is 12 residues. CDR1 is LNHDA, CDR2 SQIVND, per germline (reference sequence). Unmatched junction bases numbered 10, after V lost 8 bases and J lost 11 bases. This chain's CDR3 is CASGQGPLGAFF. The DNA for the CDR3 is TGTGCCAGTGGACAGGGTCCTCTCGGGGCTTTCTTT.

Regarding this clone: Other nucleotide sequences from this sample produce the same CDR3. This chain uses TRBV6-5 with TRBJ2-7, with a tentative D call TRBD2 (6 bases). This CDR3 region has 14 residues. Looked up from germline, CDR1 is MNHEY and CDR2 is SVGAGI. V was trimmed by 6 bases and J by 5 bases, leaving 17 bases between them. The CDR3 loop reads CASRRGYVSDEQYF. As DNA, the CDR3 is TGTGCCAGCAGGCGGGGTTACGTGTCCGACGAGCAGTACTTC.

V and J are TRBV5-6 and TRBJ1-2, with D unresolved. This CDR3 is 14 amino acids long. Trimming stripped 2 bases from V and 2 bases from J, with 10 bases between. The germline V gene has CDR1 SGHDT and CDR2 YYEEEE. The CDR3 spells CASSFQVGNYGYTF. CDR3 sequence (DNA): TGTGCCAGCAGCTTCCAGGTCGGCAACTATGGCTACACCTTC.

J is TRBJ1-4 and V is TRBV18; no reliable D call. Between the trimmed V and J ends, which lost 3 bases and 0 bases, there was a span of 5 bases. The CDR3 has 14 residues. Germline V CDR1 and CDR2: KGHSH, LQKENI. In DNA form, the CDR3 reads TGTGCCAGCTCACCGACTGCAACTAATGAAAAACTGTTTTTT. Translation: CASSPTATNEKLFF.

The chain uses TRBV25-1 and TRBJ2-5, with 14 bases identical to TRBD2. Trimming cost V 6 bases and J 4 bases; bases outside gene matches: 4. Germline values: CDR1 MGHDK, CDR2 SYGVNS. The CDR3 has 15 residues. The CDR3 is CASSPGTSGGETQYF. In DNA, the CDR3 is TGTGCCAGCAGCCCCGGGACTAGCGGGGGAGAGACCCAGTACTTC.

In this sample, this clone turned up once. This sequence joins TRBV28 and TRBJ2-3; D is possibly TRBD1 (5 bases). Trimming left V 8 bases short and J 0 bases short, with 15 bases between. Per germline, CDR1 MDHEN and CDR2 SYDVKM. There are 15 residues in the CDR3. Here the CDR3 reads CASPPVQGSTDTQYF. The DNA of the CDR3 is TGTGCCAGCCCCCCAGTTCAGGGAAGCACAGATACGCAGTATTTT.

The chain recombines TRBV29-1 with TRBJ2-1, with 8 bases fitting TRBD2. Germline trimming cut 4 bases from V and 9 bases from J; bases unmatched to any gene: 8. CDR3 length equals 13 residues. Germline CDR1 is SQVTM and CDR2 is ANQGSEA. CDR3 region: CSVVGLAGVEQFF. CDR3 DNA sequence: TGCAGCGTTGTGGGGCTAGCGGGTGTTGAGCAGTTCTTC.

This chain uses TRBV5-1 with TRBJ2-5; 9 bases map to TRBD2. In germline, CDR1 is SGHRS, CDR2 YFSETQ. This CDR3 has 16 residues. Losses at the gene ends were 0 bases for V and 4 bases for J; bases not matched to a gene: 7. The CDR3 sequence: CASSLVPSGGIETQYF. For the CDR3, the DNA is TGCGCCAGCAGCTTGGTCCCCAGCGGGGGGATAGAGACCCAGTACTTC.

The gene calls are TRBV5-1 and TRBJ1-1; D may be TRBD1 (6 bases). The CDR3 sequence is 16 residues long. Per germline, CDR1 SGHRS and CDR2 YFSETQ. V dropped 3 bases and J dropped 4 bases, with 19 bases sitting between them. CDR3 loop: CASSWAGGGGGTEAFF. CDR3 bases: TGCGCCAGCAGCTGGGCTGGGGGGGGCGGAGGCACTGAAGCTTTCTTT.

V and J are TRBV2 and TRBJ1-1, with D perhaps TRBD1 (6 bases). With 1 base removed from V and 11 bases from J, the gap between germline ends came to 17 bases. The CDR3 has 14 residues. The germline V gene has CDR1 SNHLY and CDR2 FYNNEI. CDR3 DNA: TGTGCCAGCAGTGAAGGGCGGGGGGCAGTATGGGCTTTCTTT. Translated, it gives CASSEGRGAVWAFF.

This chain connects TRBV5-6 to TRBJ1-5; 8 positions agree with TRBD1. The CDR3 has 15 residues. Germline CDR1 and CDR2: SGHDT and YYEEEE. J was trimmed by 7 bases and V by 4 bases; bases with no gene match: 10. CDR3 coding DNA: TGTGCCAGCAGCCCTGGACAGGGATTAGGACAGCCCCAGCATTTT. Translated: CASSPGQGLGQPQHF.

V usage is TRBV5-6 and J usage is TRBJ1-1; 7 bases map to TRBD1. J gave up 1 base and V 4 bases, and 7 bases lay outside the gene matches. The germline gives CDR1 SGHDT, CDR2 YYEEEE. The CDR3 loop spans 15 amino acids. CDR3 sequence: CASSSAQGGNTEAFF. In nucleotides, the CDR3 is TGTGCCAGCAGCAGCGCGCAGGGGGGGAACACTGAAGCTTTCTTT. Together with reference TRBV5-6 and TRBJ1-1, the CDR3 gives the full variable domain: DAGVTQSPTHLIKTRGQQVTLRCSPKSGHDTVSWYQQALGQGPQFIFQYYEEEERQRGNFPDRFSGHQFPNYSSELNVNALLLGDSALYLCASSSAQGGNTEAFFGQGTRLTVV.

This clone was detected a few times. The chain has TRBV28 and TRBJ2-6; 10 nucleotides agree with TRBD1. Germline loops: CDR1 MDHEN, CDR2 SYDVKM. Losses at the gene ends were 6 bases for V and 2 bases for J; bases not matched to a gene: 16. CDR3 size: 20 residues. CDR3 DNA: TGTGCCAGCAGGGCCGGGACAGGGGCCCCTCTTGGCACTGGGGCCAACGTCCTGACTTTC. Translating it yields CASRAGTGAPLGTGANVLTF.

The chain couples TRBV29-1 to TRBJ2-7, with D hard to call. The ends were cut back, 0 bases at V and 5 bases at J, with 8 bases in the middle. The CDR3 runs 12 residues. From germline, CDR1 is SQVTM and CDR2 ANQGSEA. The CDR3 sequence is CSVEDTGNEQYF. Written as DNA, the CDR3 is TGCAGCGTTGAAGATACGGGTAACGAGCAGTACTTC.

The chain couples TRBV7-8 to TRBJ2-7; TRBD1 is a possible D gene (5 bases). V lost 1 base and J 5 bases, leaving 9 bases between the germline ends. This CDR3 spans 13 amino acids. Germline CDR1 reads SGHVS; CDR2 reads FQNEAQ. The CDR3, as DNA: TGTGCCAGCAGCTTAGTGGAAGGGGACGAGCAGTACTTC. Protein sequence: CASSLVEGDEQYF.

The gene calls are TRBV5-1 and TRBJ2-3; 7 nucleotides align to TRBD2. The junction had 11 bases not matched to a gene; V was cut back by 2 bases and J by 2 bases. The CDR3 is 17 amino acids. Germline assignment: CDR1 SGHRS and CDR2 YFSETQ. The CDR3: CASSLSSGTLDTDTQYF. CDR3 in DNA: TGCGCCAGCAGCTTATCGAGCGGGACGCTCGACACAGATACGCAGTATTTT.

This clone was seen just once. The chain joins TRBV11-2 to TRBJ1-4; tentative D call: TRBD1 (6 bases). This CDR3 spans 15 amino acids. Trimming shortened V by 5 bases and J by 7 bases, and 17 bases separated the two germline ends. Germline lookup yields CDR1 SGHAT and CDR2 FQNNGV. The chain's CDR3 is CASSLGEGDLEKLFF. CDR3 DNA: TGTGCCAGCAGCCTAGGCGAGGGGGACCTTGAAAAACTGTTTTTT.